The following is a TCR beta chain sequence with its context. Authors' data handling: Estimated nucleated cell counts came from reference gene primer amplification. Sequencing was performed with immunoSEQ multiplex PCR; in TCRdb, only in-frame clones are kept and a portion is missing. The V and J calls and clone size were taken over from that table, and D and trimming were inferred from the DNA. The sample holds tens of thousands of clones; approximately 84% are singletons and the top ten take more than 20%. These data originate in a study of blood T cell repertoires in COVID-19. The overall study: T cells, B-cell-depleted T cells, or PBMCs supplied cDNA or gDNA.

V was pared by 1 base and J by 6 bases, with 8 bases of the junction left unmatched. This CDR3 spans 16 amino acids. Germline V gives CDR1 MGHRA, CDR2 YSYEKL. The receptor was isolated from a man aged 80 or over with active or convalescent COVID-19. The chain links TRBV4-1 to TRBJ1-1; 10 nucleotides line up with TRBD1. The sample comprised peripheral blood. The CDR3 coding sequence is TGCGCCAGCAGCCAAGTTCCGGACAGGGGGATGGCTGAAGCTTTCTTT. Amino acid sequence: CASSQVPDRGMAEAFF.